The next 29 T cell receptor beta chains were all read from a single sample in a study of T-cell memory formation after mild COVID-19. TCRdb used MiXCR to reprocess the 5' RACE reads, holding one entry per CDR3 protein. The sample lists 300,000 to 350,000 distinct CDR3 sequences, less than 20% occurring once. The sample comprised PBMCs or a T cell subset sorted from them (not recorded which). The origin of the receptors is a young man who had mild COVID-19 (a few samples of this study predate the infection). Cell type and time point are not known.

This clonotype was counted only a few times. The rearrangement links TRBV7-9 to TRBJ1-1, with 7 bases matching TRBD1. With V trimmed by 2 bases and J by 8 bases, 5 bases remained unmatched. This CDR3 comprises 13 residues. Germline CDR1 SEHNR, CDR2 FQNEAQ (reference sequence). The CDR3 loop reads CASSLSPGQEAFF. The CDR3 DNA is TGTGCCAGCAGCTTATCCCCGGGACAGGAAGCTTTCTTT.

This chain links TRBV20-1 with TRBJ2-5; weak D call: TRBD1 (7 bases). Trimming took 6 bases from V and 2 from J, leaving 13 bases between them. The CDR3 consists of 13 residues. CDR1 and CDR2 (germline): DFQATT, SNEGSKA (reference sequence). CDR3 DNA sequence: TGCAGTGCCCCAGGGGGGATTCAAGAGACCCAGTACTTC. It yields the protein CSAPGGIQETQYF.

The CDR3 nucleotides are TGTGCCAGCCGGGCAGGACCTAACTATGGCTACACCTTC. Protein: CASRAGPNYGYTF. The chain couples TRBV7-9 to TRBJ1-2; D uncertain. Looked up from germline, CDR1 is SEHNR and CDR2 is FQNEAQ (reference sequence). V lost 8 bases and J lost 0, with 10 bases in between. This CDR3 is built from 13 residues.

This chain connects TRBV28 to TRBJ1-6; D is possibly TRBD1 (5 bases). Trimming took off 8 bases at V and 8 bases at J, with 22 bases between the two ends. This CDR3 is built from 16 residues. Germline-derived CDR1 and CDR2 are MDHEN and SYDVKM. The CDR3 DNA sequence: TGTGCCAGCGGTGGGACGGGGGAGGCCTTAGATTCACCCCTCCACTTT. Its translation: CASGGTGEALDSPLHF. Full variable domain (remainder filled in from reference TRBV28 and TRBJ1-6): DVKVTQSSRYLVKRTGEKVFLECVQDMDHENMFWYRQDPGLGLRLIYFSYDVKMKEKGDIPEGYSVSREKKERFSLILESASTNQTSMYLCASGGTGEALDSPLHFGNGTRLTVT.

The table lists this clonotype with a few counts. J is TRBJ2-6 and V is TRBV7-3; D is unresolved. V was trimmed by 0 bases and J by 3 bases, leaving 6 bases between them. The CDR3 totals 15 residues. Germline CDR1 reads SGHTA; CDR2 reads FQGTGA. The CDR3 spells CASSLTGFGANVLTF. In DNA, the CDR3 is TGTGCCAGCAGCTTAACAGGGTTTGGGGCCAACGTCCTGACTTTC. The full variable domain, rest sourced from reference TRBV7-3 and TRBJ2-6, is GAGVSQTPSNKVTEKGKYVELRCDPISGHTALYWYRQSLGQGPEFLIYFQGTGAADDSGLPNDRFFAVRPEGSVSTLKIQRTERGDSAVYLCASSLTGFGANVLTFGAGSRLTVL.

The chain employs TRBV7-9 and TRBJ1-2; the D is unclear. The length of the CDR3 is 13 residues. Germline V CDR1 and CDR2: SEHNR, FQNEAQ (reference sequence). The V gene lost 11 bases and the J gene lost 8 bases, with 21 bases spanning the gap. In DNA form, the CDR3 reads TGTGCCGGGTGGAATGACCCCGAGGGAGGCTACACCTTC. It encodes CAGWNDPEGGYTF.

The V gene is TRBV7-9, the J gene TRBJ1-5, with TRBD1 matching over 10 bases. CDR3 length: 14 residues. Germline V gene data show CDR1 as SEHNR and CDR2 as FQNEAQ (reference sequence). J lost 7 bases, V lost 6 bases, and 6 bases had no gene match. CDR3 region: CASSYGQGEQPQHF. In nucleotides, the CDR3 is TGTGCCAGCAGTTACGGACAGGGGGAACAGCCCCAGCATTTT.

This clonotype has only a few counts. The V gene is TRBV20-1, the J gene TRBJ2-5; 7 nucleotides agree with TRBD1. This CDR3 is built from 14 residues. CDR1 and CDR2 (germline): DFQATT, SNEGSKA (reference sequence). Trimming removed 5 bases from V and 2 bases from J; junction bases left unmatched: 8. CDR3 amino acids: CSAGQVRKQETQYF. In DNA form, the CDR3 reads TGCAGTGCTGGACAGGTTCGGAAACAAGAGACCCAGTACTTC.

This clonotype was seen a few times. This chain joins TRBV9 and TRBJ2-7, with 7 bases that match TRBD2. This CDR3 comprises 13 residues. CDR1 and CDR2 from the germline V gene are SGDLS and YYNGEE. Trimming at V came to 4 bases and at J to 6 bases, leaving 7 bases not matched to a gene. The CDR3 region has the DNA TGTGCCAGCAGCTCCCTCACGGGGGGCGAGCAGTACTTC. As protein: CASSSLTGGEQYF.

The chain links TRBV30 to TRBJ2-2, with D unclear. The V gene's germline CDR1 is GTSNPN and CDR2 SVGIG (reference sequence). The CDR3 has 11 residues. V shed 1 base and J shed 7 bases, with 4 bases lying between them. The CDR3 region is CAWSEFGELFF. The DNA for the CDR3 is TGTGCCTGGAGTGAGTTCGGGGAGCTGTTTTTT.

The chain joins TRBV13 to TRBJ2-4; TRBD1 matches at 9 bases. The trim removed 5 bases at V and 4 bases at J, leaving 3 bases unmatched. CDR3 length equals 14 residues. CDR1 is PRHDT, CDR2 FYEKMQ, per germline (reference sequence). For the CDR3, the DNA is TGTGCCAGCAGCCAGGGACAGGGTAAAAACATTCAGTACTTC. Its protein product is CASSQGQGKNIQYF.

This clonotype was seen only a few times. The chain is built from TRBV7-9 and TRBJ1-6, with D maybe TRBD1 (5 bases). The V and J ends lost 3 bases and 10 bases respectively, with 10 bases between them. Germline CDR1 is SEHNR and CDR2 is FQNEAQ (reference sequence). The CDR3 runs to 13 residues. This CDR3 reads CASSFQGGSPLHF. The CDR3 DNA follows: TGTGCCAGCAGCTTCCAGGGAGGCTCACCCCTCCACTTT.

The chain couples TRBV5-1 to TRBJ2-2; D may be TRBD1 (6 bases). The CDR3 extends over 16 amino acids. Germline V gene sequence: CDR1 SGHRS, CDR2 YFSETQ. V was cut by 2 bases and J by 0 bases, with 11 bases left in between. As DNA, the CDR3 is TGCGCCAGCAGCTTTGTAACAGGGTCGAACACCGGGGAGCTGTTTTTT. Translation: CASSFVTGSNTGELFF.

This chain's CDR3 is CASSVLGGGLNEQFF. As DNA, the CDR3 is TGTGCCAGCAGCGTACTAGGGGGTGGGCTGAATGAGCAGTTCTTC. The chain employs TRBV9 and TRBJ2-1; a weak D match, TRBD1 (6 bases). CDR3 length: 15 amino acids. Germline CDR1 SGDLS, CDR2 YYNGEE. V gave up 1 base and J gave up 7 bases, with 15 bases separating them.

This clonotype was picked up a small number of times. The rearrangement uses TRBV28 and TRBJ2-7; 8 bases are shared with TRBD1. This CDR3 has 14 residues. Germline V lookup: CDR1 MDHEN, CDR2 SYDVKM. V dropped 6 bases and J dropped 6; count of bases not matched to a gene: 10. Here the CDR3 reads CASSTGQGRSEQYF. The CDR3 nucleotides are TGTGCCAGCAGCACAGGACAGGGACGTAGCGAGCAGTACTTC.

The chain links TRBV6-5 to TRBJ2-3; 9 nucleotides align to TRBD1. Germline V CDR1 and CDR2: MNHEY, SVGAGI. The trim removed 6 bases at V and 15 bases at J, leaving 13 bases unmatched. The CDR3 length is 13 residues. Written as DNA, the CDR3 is TGTGCCAGCAGCTTATCAACAGGGGGCGCAGCCTATTTT. Its translation is CASSLSTGGAAYF.

Turning to this clonotype: A single base separates this from a much larger clone, so it may be a read error. The chain couples TRBV6-2 or TRBV6-3 to TRBJ1-5; D call uncertain. This CDR3 has 12 amino acids. The V end lost 6 bases, the J end lost 1 base, and 4 bases lay between the germline ends. Looked up from germline, CDR1 is MNHEY and CDR2 is SVGEGT. The CDR3: CASRDSNQPQHF. In DNA, the CDR3 is TGTGCCAGCAGGGACAGCAATCAGCCCCAGCATTTT.

This clonotype occurred many times. CDR3 coding DNA: TGTGCCAGCAGCTTACCAGCGGGGGTCAATGAGCAGTTCTTC. Its translation is CASSLPAGVNEQFF. The rearrangement joins TRBV5-5 to TRBJ2-1, with 8 bases aligning to TRBD2. The CDR3 runs to 14 residues. The germline gives CDR1 SGHKS, CDR2 YYEKEE (reference sequence). V shed 2 bases, J shed 6 bases, and the junction held 4 bases outside the gene matches.

This clonotype was seen a few times. J is TRBJ1-6 and V is TRBV28; D remains unclear. V lost 5 bases and J 0 bases, leaving 17 bases between the germline ends. Germline V gene lookup returns CDR1 MDHEN and CDR2 SYDVKM. The CDR3 has 18 amino acids. The chain's CDR3 is CASSTFEGDSSYNSPLHF. CDR3 coding DNA: TGTGCCAGCAGTACATTCGAGGGTGATAGCTCCTATAATTCACCCCTCCACTTT.

The chain couples TRBV5-1 to TRBJ2-1, with 10 bases identical to TRBD1. Per germline, CDR1 SGHRS and CDR2 YFSETQ. The CDR3 sequence is 16 residues long. The V segment lost 4 bases and the J segment 5 bases; nucleotides outside the gene matches: 9. The DNA of the CDR3 is TGCGCCAGCAGCCCCCTTCCCGGGACAGGGGACAATGAGCAGTTCTTC. Translated: CASSPLPGTGDNEQFF.

V usage is TRBV7-2 and J usage is TRBJ2-2; perhaps TRBD1 as D (6 bases). The CDR3 is 17 residues long. In germline, CDR1 is SGHTA, CDR2 FQGNSA. Trimming stripped 5 bases from V and 0 bases from J, with 16 bases between. The chain's CDR3 is CASSRTQGSANTGELFF. CDR3 bases: TGTGCCAGCAGCCGGACCCAGGGGAGCGCGAACACCGGGGAGCTGTTTTTT.

This clonotype was detected only a few times. This chain links TRBV18 with TRBJ2-5; 10 nucleotides line up with TRBD2. J lost 5 bases, V lost 3 bases, and 3 bases had no gene match. Germline V gene lookup returns CDR1 KGHSH and CDR2 LQKENI. The CDR3 runs to 14 residues. The CDR3, as DNA: TGTGCCAGCTCACCGGGACTAGCGAGGGAGACCCAGTACTTC. Translating gives CASSPGLARETQYF.

This clonotype was observed a handful of times. The chain uses TRBV5-8 and TRBJ2-4; no clear D. The germline V gene has CDR1 SGHTS and CDR2 YDEGEE. V was clipped by 0 bases and J by 2 bases, with 12 bases between them. The CDR3 is 16 residues long. This CDR3 is CASSLGMATSKNIQYF. CDR3 coding DNA: TGTGCCAGCAGCTTGGGTATGGCGACTTCCAAAAACATTCAGTACTTC.

The rearrangement joins TRBV15 to TRBJ2-5; 12 nucleotides line up with TRBD2. V lost 0 bases to trimming and J lost 4 bases; unmatched junction nucleotides: 9. Germline-derived CDR1 and CDR2 are LNHNV and YYDKDF (reference sequence). This CDR3 spans 18 amino acids. This CDR3 reads CATSRDRAGLAGRETQYF. CDR3 DNA: TGTGCCACCAGCAGAGACCGGGCAGGACTAGCGGGGAGAGAGACCCAGTACTTC.

The chain combines TRBV7-9 with TRBJ2-3; D not certain. V was clipped by 3 bases and J by 0 bases, with 13 bases between them. Germline CDR1 SEHNR, CDR2 FQNEAQ (reference sequence). The CDR3 covers 16 residues. The CDR3 DNA reads as TGTGCCAGCAGCTTTCATTTCGGAGCTAGCACAGATACGCAGTATTTT. It specifies CASSFHFGASTDTQYF.

This clonotype came up many times. The chain combines TRBV7-6 with TRBJ2-4, with 11 bases that match TRBD1. Germline V gene sequence: CDR1 SGHVS, CDR2 FNYEAQ. The trim removed 5 bases at V and 0 bases at J, leaving 9 bases unmatched. The CDR3 is 18 amino acids. CDR3 sequence (DNA): TGTGCCAGCAGCCTCCGGACAGGGGGCTCCCGAGCCAAAAACATTCAGTACTTC. It specifies CASSLRTGGSRAKNIQYF.

The V and J genes are TRBV7-8 and TRBJ2-3; D may be TRBD2 (6 bases). Trimming removed 6 bases from V and 2 bases from J, with 9 bases in between. The CDR3 length is 13 residues. Per germline, CDR1 SGHVS and CDR2 FQNEAQ. In DNA form, the CDR3 reads TGTGCCAGCAGGGGGGGATACACAGATACGCAGTATTTT. Translation gives CASRGGYTDTQYF.

The chain has TRBV24-1 and TRBJ2-3; weak D call: TRBD2 (7 bases). The ends were cut back, 3 bases at V and 1 base at J, with 10 bases in the middle. The CDR3 has 15 amino acids. Germline V gives CDR1 KGHDR, CDR2 SFDVKD. CDR3 bases: TGTGCCACCAGTGATCGGGGGGCCGGCACAGATACGCAGTATTTT. It specifies CATSDRGAGTDTQYF.

The V gene is TRBV28, the J gene TRBJ2-2; perhaps TRBD1 as D (6 bases). Between the trimmed V and J ends, which lost 0 bases and 6 bases, there was a span of 11 bases. CDR1 is MDHEN and CDR2 is SYDVKM in the germline V gene. CDR3 length: 15 amino acids. CDR3 protein: CASSLWGNRAGELFF. For the CDR3, the DNA is TGTGCCAGCAGTTTATGGGGAAACAGGGCCGGGGAGCTGTTTTTT.